This T cell receptor beta chain was observed in a study of blood T cell repertoires in COVID-19. Across the whole study: The analysed material was cDNA or gDNA that came from T cells, B-cell-depleted T cells, or PBMCs.

V was pared by 6 bases and J by 2 bases, with 11 bases between. The germline V gene encodes CDR1 SNHLY and CDR2 FYNNEI. The CDR3 spans 13 residues. Methods used by the authors: Amplifying reference gene primers gave estimates of nucleated cell counts. Sequencing was performed with immunoSEQ multiplex PCR; in TCRdb, only in-frame clones are kept and a portion is missing. That table is the source of V, J and clone size, and D and trimming were worked out from the DNA. The sample has some 99,000 clones, approximately 84% seen once; the top ten hold around 10%. The receptor comes from a woman over 75 with acute or convalescent COVID-19. The gene calls are TRBV2 and TRBJ2-7; D unresolved. What was sequenced was peripheral blood. In nucleotides, the CDR3 is TGTGCCAGCAGGTTCAACGGTCCCTACGAGCAGTACTTC. This translates into CASRFNGPYEQYF.